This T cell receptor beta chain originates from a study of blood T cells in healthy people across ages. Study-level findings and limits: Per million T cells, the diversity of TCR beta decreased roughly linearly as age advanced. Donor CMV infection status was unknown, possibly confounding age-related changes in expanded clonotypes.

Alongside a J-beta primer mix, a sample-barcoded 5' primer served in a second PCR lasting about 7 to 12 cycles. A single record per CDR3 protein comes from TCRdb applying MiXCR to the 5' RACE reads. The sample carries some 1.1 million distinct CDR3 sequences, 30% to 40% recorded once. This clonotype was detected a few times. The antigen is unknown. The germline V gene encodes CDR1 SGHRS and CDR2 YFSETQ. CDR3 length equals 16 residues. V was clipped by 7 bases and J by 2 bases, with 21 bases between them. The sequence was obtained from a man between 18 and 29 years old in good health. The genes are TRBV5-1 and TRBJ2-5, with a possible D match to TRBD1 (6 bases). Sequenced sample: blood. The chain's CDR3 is CASCRHLWDNQETQYF. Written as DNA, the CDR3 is TGCGCCAGCTGTAGGCACTTGTGGGACAATCAAGAGACCCAGTACTTC.